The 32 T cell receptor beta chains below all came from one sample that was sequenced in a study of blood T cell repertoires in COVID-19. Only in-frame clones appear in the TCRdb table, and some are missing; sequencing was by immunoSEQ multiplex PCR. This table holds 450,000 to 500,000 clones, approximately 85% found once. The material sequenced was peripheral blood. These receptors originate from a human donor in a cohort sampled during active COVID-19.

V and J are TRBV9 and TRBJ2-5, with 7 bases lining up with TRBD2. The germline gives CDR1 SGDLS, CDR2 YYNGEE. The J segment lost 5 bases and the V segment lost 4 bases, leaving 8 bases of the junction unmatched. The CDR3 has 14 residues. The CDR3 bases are TGTGCCAGCAGCTCCAATTCCGGGGGGGAGACCCAGTACTTC. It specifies CASSSNSGGETQYF.

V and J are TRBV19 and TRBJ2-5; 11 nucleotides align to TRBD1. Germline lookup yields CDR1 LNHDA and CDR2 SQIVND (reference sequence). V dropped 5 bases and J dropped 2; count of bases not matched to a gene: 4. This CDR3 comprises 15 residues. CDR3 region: CASSPGTGGQETQYF. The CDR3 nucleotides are TGTGCCAGTAGTCCGGGGACAGGGGGACAAGAGACCCAGTACTTC.

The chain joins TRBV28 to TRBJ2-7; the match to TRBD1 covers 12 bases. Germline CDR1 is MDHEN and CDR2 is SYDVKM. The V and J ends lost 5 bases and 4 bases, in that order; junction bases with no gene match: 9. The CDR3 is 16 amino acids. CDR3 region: CASSAARDRGQYEQYF. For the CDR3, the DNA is TGTGCCAGCAGTGCCGCCCGGGACAGGGGGCAGTACGAGCAGTACTTC.

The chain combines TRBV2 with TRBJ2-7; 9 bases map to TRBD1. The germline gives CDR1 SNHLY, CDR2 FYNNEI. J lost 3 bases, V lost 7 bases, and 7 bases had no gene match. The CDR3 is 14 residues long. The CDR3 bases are TGTGCCAGCAATCCTACAGGGGGCGGCTACGAGCAGTACTTC. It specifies CASNPTGGGYEQYF.

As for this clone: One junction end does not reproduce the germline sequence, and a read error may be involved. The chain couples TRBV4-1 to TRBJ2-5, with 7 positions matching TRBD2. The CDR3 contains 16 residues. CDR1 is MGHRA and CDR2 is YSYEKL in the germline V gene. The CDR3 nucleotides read TGCGCCAGCAGTCAAGCGACGGGAGGTGGTCAGGAGACCCAGTACTTC. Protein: CASSQATGGGQETQYF.

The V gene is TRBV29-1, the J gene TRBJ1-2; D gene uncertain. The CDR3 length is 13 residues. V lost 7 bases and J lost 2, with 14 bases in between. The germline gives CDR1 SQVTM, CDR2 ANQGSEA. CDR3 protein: CSADIHSNYGYTF. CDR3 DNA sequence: TGCAGCGCAGACATCCACTCGAACTATGGCTACACCTTC.

This chain's CDR3 is CASSVDRGGEKLFF. The CDR3 DNA is TGTGCCAGCAGCGTAGACAGGGGCGGGGAAAAACTGTTTTTT. The genes are TRBV9 and TRBJ1-4; 7 bases match TRBD1. The J segment lost 8 bases and the V segment lost 0 bases, leaving 4 bases of the junction unmatched. Germline lookup yields CDR1 SGDLS and CDR2 YYNGEE. This CDR3 region has 14 residues.

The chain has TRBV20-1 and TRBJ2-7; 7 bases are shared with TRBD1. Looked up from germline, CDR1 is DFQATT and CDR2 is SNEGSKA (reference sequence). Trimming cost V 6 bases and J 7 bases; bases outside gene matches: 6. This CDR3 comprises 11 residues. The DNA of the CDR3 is TGCAGTGCCTACAGGGGTTGGGAGCAGTACTTC. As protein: CSAYRGWEQYF.

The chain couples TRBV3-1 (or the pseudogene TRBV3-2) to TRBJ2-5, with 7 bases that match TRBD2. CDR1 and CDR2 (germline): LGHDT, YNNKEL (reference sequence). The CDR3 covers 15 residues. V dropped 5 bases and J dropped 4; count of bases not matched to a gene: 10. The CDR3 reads CASSSTGTTTETQYF. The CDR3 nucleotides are TGTGCCAGCAGCTCGACCGGGACTACTACAGAGACCCAGTACTTC.

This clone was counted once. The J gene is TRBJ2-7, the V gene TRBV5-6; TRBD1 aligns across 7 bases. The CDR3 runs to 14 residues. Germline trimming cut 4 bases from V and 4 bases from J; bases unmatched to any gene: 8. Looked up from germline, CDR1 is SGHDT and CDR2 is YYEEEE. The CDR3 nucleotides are TGTGCCAGCAGCCCACCGGGACAGATATACGAGCAGTACTTC. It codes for CASSPPGQIYEQYF.

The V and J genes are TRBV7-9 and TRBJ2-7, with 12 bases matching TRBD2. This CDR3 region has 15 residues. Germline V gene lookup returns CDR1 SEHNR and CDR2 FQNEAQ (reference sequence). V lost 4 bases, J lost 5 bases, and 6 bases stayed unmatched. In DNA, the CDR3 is TGTGCCAGCAGCTCGACTAGCGGGAGTCCCAACGAGCAGTACTTC. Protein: CASSSTSGSPNEQYF.

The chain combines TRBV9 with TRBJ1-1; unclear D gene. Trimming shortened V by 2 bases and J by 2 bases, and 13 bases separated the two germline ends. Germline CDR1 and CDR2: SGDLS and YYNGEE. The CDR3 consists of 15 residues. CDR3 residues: CASSVIVGSNTEAFF. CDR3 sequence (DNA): TGTGCCAGCAGCGTCATCGTCGGGAGTAACACTGAAGCTTTCTTT.

The DNA for the CDR3 is TGTGCCTGCCAGGATAGGGGGCGGCGCACCTTC. This gives the protein CACQDRGRRTF. The V call is TRBV30, the J call TRBJ1-2; 7 bases agree with TRBD1. CDR1 is GTSNPN, CDR2 SVGIG, per germline (reference sequence). Trimming removed 6 bases from V and 13 bases from J; junction bases left unmatched: 11. The CDR3 is 11 amino acids.

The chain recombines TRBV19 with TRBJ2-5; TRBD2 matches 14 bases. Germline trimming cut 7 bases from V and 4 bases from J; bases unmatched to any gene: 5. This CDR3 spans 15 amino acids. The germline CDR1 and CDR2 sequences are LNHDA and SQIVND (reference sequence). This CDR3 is CASTKTSGRAETQYF. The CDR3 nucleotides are TGTGCCAGTACCAAGACTAGCGGGAGGGCAGAGACCCAGTACTTC. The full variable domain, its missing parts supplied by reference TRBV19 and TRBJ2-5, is DGGITQSPKYLFRKEGQNVTLSCEQNLNHDAMYWYRQDPGQGLRLIYYSQIVNDFQKGDIAEGYSVSREKKESFPLTVTSAQKNPTAFYLCASTKTSGRAETQYFGPGTRLLVL.

The CDR3 region has the DNA TGTGCCAGCAGCTTGGGGTCGGCGGGAGGGCCCTACAATGAGCAGTTCTTC. This sequence encodes CASSLGSAGGPYNEQFF. The chain combines TRBV5-4 with TRBJ2-1; 9 bases are a match to TRBD2. Per germline, CDR1 SGHNT and CDR2 YYREEE (reference sequence). The CDR3 contains 17 residues. After removal of 0 bases from V and 2 bases from J, the junction contained 6 bases not matched to a gene.

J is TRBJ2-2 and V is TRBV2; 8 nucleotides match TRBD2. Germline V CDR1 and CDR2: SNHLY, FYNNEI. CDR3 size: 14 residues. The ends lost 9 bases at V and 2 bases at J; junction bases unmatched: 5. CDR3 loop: CASTGLANTGELFF. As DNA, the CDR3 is TGTGCCAGTACCGGACTAGCAAACACCGGGGAGCTGTTTTTT.

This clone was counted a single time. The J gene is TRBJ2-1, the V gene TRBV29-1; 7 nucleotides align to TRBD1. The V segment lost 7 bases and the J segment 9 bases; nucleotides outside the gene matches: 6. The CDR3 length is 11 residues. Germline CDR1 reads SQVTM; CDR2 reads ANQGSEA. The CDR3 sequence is CSAGQVGEQFF. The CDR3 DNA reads TGCAGCGCCGGACAGGTTGGTGAGCAGTTCTTC.

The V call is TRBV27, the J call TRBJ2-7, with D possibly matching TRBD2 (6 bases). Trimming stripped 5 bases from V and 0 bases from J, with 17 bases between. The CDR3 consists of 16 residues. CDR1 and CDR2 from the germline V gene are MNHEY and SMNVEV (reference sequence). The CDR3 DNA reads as TGTGCCAGCAGTGTACTAGGAGGGAGTCTCTCCTACGAGCAGTACTTC. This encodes CASSVLGGSLSYEQYF.

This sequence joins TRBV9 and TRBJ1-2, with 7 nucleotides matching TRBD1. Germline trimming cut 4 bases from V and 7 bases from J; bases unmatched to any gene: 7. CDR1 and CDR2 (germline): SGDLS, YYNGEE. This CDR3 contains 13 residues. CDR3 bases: TGTGCCAGCAGCCCCCGACAGGGTGGTGGCTACACCTTC. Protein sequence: CASSPRQGGGYTF.

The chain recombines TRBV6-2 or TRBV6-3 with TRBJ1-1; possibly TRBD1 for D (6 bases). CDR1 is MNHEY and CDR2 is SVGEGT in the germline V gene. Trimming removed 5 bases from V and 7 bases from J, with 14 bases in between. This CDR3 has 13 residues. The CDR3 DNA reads TGTGCCAGCAGTCAAGGGGGATGGGGTGAAGCTTTCTTT. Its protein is CASSQGGWGEAFF.

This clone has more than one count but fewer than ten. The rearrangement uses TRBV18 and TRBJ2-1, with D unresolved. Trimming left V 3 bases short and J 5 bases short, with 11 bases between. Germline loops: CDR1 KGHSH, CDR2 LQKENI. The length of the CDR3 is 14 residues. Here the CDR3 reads CASSPMGLNNEQFF. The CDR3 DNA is TGTGCCAGCTCACCGATGGGCCTGAACAATGAGCAGTTCTTC.

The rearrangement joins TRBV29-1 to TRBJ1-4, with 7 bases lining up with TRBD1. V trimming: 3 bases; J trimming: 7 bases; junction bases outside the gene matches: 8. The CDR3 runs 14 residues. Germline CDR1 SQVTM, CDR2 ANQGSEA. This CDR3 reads CSVEDRLAGEKLFF. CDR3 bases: TGCAGCGTTGAGGACAGGCTGGCTGGTGAAAAACTGTTTTTT.

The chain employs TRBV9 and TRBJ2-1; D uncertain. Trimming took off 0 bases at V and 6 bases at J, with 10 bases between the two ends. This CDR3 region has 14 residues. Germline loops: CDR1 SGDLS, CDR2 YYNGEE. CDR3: CASSVDQRGNEQFF. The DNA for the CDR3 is TGTGCCAGCAGCGTAGACCAGAGAGGCAATGAGCAGTTCTTC. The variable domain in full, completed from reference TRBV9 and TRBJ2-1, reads DSGVTQTPKHLITATGQRVTLRCSPRSGDLSVYWYQQSLDQGLQFLIQYYNGEERAKGNILERFSAQQFPDLHSELNLSSLELGDSALYFCASSVDQRGNEQFFGPGTRLTVL.

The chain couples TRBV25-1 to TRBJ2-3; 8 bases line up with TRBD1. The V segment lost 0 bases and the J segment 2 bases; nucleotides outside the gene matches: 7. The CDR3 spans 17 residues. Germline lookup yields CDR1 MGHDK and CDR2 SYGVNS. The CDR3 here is CASSEYRTGMDTDTQYF. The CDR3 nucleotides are TGTGCCAGCAGTGAATACAGGACAGGGATGGACACAGATACGCAGTATTTT.

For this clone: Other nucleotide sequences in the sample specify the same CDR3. As DNA, the CDR3 is TGTGCCAGCAGCTCTTCGAACACCGGGGAGCTGTTTTTT. Its protein product is CASSSSNTGELFF. The chain joins TRBV7-2 to TRBJ2-2; D gene unclear. The CDR3 spans 13 residues. Germline V lookup: CDR1 SGHTA, CDR2 FQGNSA. V was shortened by 4 bases and J by 0 bases, with 3 bases between the two germline ends.

CDR3: CASSQQGRSSYNSPLHF. DNA for the CDR3: TGCGCCAGCAGCCAACAGGGGCGAAGCTCCTATAATTCACCCCTCCACTTT. This chain joins TRBV4-3 and TRBJ1-6; tentative D call: TRBD1 (6 bases). The CDR3 extends over 17 amino acids. Germline loops: CDR1 LGHNA, CDR2 YSLEER. The ends were cut back, 2 bases at V and 0 bases at J, with 11 bases in the middle.

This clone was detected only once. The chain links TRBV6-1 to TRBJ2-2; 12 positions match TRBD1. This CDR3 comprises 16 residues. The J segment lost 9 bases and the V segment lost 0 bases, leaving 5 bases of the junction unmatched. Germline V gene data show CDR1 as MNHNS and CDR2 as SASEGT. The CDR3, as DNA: TGTGCCAGCAGTGAAGCTGGGACAGGGGGCTATAGGGAGCTGTTTTTT. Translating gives CASSEAGTGGYRELFF.

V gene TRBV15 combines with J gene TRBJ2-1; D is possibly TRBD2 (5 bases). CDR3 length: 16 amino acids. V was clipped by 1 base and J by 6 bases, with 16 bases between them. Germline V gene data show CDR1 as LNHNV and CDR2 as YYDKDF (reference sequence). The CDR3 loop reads CATSRGSRGPGNEQFF. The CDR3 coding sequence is TGTGCCACCAGCAGAGGTTCTAGAGGGCCGGGCAATGAGCAGTTCTTC.

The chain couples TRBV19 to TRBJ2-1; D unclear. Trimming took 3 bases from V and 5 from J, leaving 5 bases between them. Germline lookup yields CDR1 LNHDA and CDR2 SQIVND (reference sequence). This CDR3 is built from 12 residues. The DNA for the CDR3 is TGTGCCAGTAGTATGACTCACAATGAGCAGTTCTTC. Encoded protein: CASSMTHNEQFF.

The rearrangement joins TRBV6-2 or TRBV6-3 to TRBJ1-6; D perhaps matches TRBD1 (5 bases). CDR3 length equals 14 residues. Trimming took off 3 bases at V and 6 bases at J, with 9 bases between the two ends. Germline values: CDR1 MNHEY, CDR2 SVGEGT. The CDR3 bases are TGTGCCAGCAGTTATGGGGGGAGTAATTCACCCCTCCACTTT. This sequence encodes CASSYGGSNSPLHF.

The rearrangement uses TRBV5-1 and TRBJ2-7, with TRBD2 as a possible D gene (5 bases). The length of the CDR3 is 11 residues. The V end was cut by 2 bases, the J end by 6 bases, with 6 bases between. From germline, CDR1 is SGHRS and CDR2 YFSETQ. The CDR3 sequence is CASSFEGEQYF. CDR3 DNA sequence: TGCGCCAGCAGCTTCGAGGGCGAGCAGTACTTC.

For the CDR3, the DNA is TGTGCCAGCAGCGGTTCTAGCGGGAGGGGATATACGCAGTATTTT. Residues: CASSGSSGRGYTQYF. The genes are TRBV7-2 and TRBJ2-3, with 12 bases matching TRBD2. The CDR3 is 15 residues long. CDR1 is SGHTA and CDR2 is FQGNSA in the germline V gene. With 5 bases clipped from V and 7 bases from J, the junction kept 7 bases outside the gene matches. Full variable domain (remainder filled in from reference TRBV7-2 and TRBJ2-3): GAGVSQSPSNKVTEKGKDVELRCDPISGHTALYWYRQSLGQGLEFLIYFQGNSAPDKSGLPSDRFSAERTGGSVSTLTIQRTQQEDSAVYLCASSGSSGRGYTQYFGPGTRLTVL.